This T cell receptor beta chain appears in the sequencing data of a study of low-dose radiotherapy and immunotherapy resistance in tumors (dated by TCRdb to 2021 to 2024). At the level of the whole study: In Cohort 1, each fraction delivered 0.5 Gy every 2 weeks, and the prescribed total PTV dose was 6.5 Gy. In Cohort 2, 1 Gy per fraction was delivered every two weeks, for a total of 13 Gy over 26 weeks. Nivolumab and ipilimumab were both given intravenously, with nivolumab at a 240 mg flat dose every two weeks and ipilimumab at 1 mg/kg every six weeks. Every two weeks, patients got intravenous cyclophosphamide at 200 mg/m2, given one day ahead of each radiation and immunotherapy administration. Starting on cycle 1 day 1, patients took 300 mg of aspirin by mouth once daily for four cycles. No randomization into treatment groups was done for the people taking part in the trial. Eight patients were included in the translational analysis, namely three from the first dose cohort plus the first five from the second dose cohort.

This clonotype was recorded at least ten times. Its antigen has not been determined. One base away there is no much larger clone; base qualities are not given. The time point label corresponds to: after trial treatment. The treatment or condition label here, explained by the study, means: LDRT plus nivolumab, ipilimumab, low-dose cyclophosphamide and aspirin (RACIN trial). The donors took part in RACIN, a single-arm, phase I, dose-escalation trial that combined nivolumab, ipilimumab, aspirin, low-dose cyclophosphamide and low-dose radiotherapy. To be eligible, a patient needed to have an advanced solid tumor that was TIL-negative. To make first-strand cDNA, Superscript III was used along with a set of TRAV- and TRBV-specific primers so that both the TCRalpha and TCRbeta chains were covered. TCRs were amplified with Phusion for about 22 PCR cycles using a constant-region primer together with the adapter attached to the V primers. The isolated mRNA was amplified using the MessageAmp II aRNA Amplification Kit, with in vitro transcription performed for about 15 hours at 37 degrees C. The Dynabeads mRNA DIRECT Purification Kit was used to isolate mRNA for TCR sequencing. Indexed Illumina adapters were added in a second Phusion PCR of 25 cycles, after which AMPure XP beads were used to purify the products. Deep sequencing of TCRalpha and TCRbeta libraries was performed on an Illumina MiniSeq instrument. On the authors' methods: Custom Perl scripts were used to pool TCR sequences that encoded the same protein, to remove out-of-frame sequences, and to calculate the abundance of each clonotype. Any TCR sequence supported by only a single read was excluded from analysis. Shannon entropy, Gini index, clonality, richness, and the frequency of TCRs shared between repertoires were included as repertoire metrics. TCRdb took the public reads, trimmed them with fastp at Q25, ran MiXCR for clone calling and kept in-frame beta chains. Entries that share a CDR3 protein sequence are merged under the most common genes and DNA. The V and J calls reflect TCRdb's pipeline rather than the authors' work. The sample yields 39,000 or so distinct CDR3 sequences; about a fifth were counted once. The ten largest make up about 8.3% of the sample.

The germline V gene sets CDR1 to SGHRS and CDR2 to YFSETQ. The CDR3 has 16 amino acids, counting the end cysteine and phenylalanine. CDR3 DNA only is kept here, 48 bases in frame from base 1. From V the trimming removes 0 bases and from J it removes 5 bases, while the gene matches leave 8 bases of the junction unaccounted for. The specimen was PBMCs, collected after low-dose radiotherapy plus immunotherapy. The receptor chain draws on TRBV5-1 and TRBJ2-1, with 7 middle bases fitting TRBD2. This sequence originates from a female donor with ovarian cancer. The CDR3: CASSLEGAGPNNEQFF. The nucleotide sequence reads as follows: TGCGCCAGCAGCTTGGAGGGAGCGGGGCCCAACAATGAGCAGTTCTTC.